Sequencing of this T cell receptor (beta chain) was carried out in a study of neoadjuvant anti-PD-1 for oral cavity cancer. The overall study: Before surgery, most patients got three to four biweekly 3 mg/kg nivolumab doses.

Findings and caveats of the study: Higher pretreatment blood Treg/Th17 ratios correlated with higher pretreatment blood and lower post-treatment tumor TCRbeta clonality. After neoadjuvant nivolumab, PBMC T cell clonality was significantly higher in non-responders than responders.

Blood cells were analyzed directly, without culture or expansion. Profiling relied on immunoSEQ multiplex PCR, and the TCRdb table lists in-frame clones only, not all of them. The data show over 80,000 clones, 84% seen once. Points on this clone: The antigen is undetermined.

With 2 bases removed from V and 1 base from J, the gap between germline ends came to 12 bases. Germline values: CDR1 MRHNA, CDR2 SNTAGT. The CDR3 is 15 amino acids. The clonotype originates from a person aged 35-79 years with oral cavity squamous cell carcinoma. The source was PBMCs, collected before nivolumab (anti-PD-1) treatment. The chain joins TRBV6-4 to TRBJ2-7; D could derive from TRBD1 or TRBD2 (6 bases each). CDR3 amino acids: CASSDKGDLSYEQYF. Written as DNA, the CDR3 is TGTGCCAGCAGTGACAAGGGGGACTTGTCCTACGAGCAGTACTTC.